This T cell receptor (beta chain) is from a study of T cells in Graves' hyperthyroidism and ophthalmopathy. Hyperthyroidism of Graves' type that showed no ophthalmopathy progression within 18 months was stable. Isolation of PBMCs was performed on about 9.9 ml fresh peripheral blood. From RNA transcripts, TCR beta CDR3 regions were amplified. Using the HTBI primer set, a first-round RT-PCR was run on the TCR CDR3. TCRdb re-derived calls from the multiplex PCR reads in MiXCR, one entry per CDR3 protein. The sample gives 350,000 to 400,000 distinct CDR3 sequences, about a fifth of which show up once; about 4% is in the top ten. This clonotype was counted at least ten times. What it recognizes is unknown. Germline-derived CDR1 and CDR2 are SGHTA and FQGTGA. V gave up 3 bases and J gave up 0 bases; unmatched junction bases: 7. The CDR3 consists of 16 residues. Findings and limits, study-wide: In validation, the model predicted ophthalmopathy. These predictions came a median about 6.2 months before onset.

Sequenced sample: blood. This clonotype was obtained from a woman aged 18-30 years with Graves' hyperthyroidism. This chain connects TRBV7-3 to TRBJ1-1; 7 bases align to TRBD1. CDR3 sequence reads: CASSLTGDSLNTEAFF. The DNA for the CDR3 is TGTGCCAGCAGCTTGACGGGGGACAGCTTGAACACTGAAGCTTTCTTT.